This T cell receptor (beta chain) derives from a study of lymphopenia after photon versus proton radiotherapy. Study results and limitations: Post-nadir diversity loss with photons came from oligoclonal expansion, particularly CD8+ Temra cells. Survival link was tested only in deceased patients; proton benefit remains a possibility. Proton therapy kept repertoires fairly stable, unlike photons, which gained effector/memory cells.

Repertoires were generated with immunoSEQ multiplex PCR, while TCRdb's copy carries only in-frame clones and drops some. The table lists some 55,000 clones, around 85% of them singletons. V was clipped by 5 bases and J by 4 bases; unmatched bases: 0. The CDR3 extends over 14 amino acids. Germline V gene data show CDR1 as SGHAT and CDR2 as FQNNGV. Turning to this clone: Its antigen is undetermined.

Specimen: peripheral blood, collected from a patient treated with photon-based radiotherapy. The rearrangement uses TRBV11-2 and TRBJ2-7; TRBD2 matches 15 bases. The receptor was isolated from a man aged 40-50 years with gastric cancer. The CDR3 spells CASSGTSGGYEQYF. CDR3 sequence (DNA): TGTGCCAGCAGCGGGACTAGCGGGGGGTACGAGCAGTACTTC.